The entry that follows covers one TCR beta chain sequence. The antigen remains undetermined. Stated time point: patch test 1, 2 weeks after DPC sensitization. The sample's treatment: therapeutic diphenylcyclopropenone sensitization with weekly scalp DPC. TCRdb re-derived calls from the RACE reads in MiXCR, one entry per CDR3 protein. In the table there are 65,000 to 95,000 distinct CDR3 sequences, about 11% of which are singletons. This sample was taken from a study of human T cells and chemical hapten exposure. Study conclusions and caveats: Relative to controls, expanded TCRs formed significantly more large CDR3 similarity clusters. DPC sensitization did not alter TCRs above 1 in 1000 frequency.

The TCR sequence derives from a woman aged 55-69 years with alopecia areata. Some clones in this sample may be carry-over from other donors' samples. The sample consisted of whole blood, taken in connection with sensitization to the hapten diphenylcyclopropenone (DPC).

The CDR3 protein is CSVSFSGNTIYF. Here the CDR3 DNA reads TGCAGCGTGAGCTTCTCTGGAAACACCATATATTTT. The gene calls are TRBV29-1 and TRBJ1-3; D is ambiguous. V shed 6 bases and J shed 0 bases, with 6 bases lying between them. The CDR3 contains 12 residues. The germline gives CDR1 SQVTM, CDR2 ANQGSEA.